Presented here are 27 T cell receptor beta chains from one specimen sequenced in a study of T cell responses to AZD1222 COVID-19 vaccine. Sequencing used immunoSEQ multiplex PCR; TCRdb keeps in-frame clones, though not all of them. Here the sample spans some 96,000 clones, about nine tenths being singletons. The material sequenced was peripheral blood, taken 28 days after the second AZD1222 dose. Every receptor here comes from an adult who received the AZD1222 COVID-19 vaccine.

The chain recombines TRBV7-9 with TRBJ1-1; no reliable D call. V was clipped by 5 bases and J by 3 bases, with 7 bases between them. This CDR3 has 12 residues. The germline V gene has CDR1 SEHNR and CDR2 FQNEAQ (reference sequence). The chain's CDR3 is CASSNRDTEAFF. DNA of the CDR3: TGTGCCAGCAGCAATCGGGACACTGAAGCTTTCTTT.

This chain joins TRBV25-1 and TRBJ2-1; 10 positions match TRBD2. The trim removed 0 bases at V and 9 bases at J, leaving 8 bases unmatched. Germline CDR1 MGHDK, CDR2 SYGVNS. There are 16 residues in the CDR3. The CDR3 DNA is TGTGCCAGCAGTGAATATGGAGCGGGAGGGCCGGGTGAGCAGTTCTTC. Protein sequence: CASSEYGAGGPGEQFF.

The CDR3 is CASSPRRGANTEAFF. The CDR3 DNA follows: TGTGCCAGCTCACCACGACGGGGGGCAAATACTGAAGCTTTCTTT. The chain carries TRBV18 and TRBJ1-1; D is perhaps TRBD1 (6 bases). The V end lost 1 base, the J end lost 5 bases, and 14 bases lay between the germline ends. This CDR3 is built from 15 residues. Looked up from germline, CDR1 is KGHSH and CDR2 is LQKENI.

This clone showed up just once. The J gene is TRBJ2-7, the V gene TRBV5-4; TRBD2 matches 8 bases. Per germline, CDR1 SGHNT and CDR2 YYREEE (reference sequence). The CDR3 length is 14 residues. Trimming cost V 3 bases and J 5 bases; bases outside gene matches: 7. CDR3 in amino acids: CASSSSGRVHEQYF. CDR3 coding DNA: TGTGCCAGCAGCTCCAGCGGGAGAGTCCACGAGCAGTACTTC.

V and J are TRBV19 and TRBJ1-5, with TRBD1 as a possible D gene (5 bases). The CDR3 is 16 residues long. The germline gives CDR1 LNHDA, CDR2 SQIVND (reference sequence). V gave up 7 bases and J gave up 4 bases, with 20 bases separating them. The CDR3, as DNA: TGTGCCAGTATGGGGCAGGGTGGCAAACTTAATCAGCCCCAGCATTTT. It codes for CASMGQGGKLNQPQHF.

The chain links TRBV15 to TRBJ1-3; D gene uncertain. V shed 1 base and J shed 0 bases, with 10 bases lying between them. The length of the CDR3 is 16 residues. Per germline, CDR1 LNHNV and CDR2 YYDKDF (reference sequence). CDR3 nucleotide sequence: TGTGCCACCAGCAGAGTCGCTTCCACCTCTGGAAACACCATATATTTT. As protein: CATSRVASTSGNTIYF. The complete variable domain, with remaining parts taken from reference TRBV15 and TRBJ1-3, reads DAMVIQNPRYQVTQFGKPVTLSCSQTLNHNVMYWYQQKSSQAPKLLFHYYDKDFNNEADTPDNFQSRRPNTSFCFLDIRSPGLGDTAMYLCATSRVASTSGNTIYFGEGSWLTVV.

This clone occurred a few times. The rearrangement uses TRBV10-1 and TRBJ2-5; 10 positions match TRBD2. The CDR3 contains 14 residues. The ends lost 3 bases at V and 2 bases at J; junction bases unmatched: 0. Germline CDR1 WNHNN, CDR2 SYGVQD (reference sequence). The CDR3 region is CASSELAGQETQYF. DNA of the CDR3: TGCGCCAGCAGTGAACTAGCGGGACAAGAGACCCAGTACTTC.

V and J are TRBV28 and TRBJ2-7; 7 nucleotides align to TRBD1. Unmatched junction bases numbered 17, after V lost 6 bases and J lost 0 bases. Germline loops: CDR1 MDHEN, CDR2 SYDVKM. This CDR3 comprises 18 residues. The CDR3 protein is CASSYALMGDRSSYEQYF. The CDR3, as DNA: TGTGCCAGCAGCTATGCATTGATGGGGGACAGAAGCTCCTACGAGCAGTACTTC.

CDR3 DNA: TGTGCCAGCAGTTTTACAGGGTCCGGGGAGCTGTTTTTT. This encodes CASSFTGSGELFF. The V call is TRBV12-3 or TRBV12-4, the J call TRBJ2-2, with a possible D match to TRBD1 (6 bases). Between the trimmed V and J ends, which lost 3 bases and 6 bases, there was a span of 8 bases. This CDR3 contains 13 residues.

J is TRBJ2-1 and V is TRBV5-1; tentatively, D is TRBD1 or TRBD2 (5 bases each). V lost 7 bases, J lost 0 bases, and 20 bases lay in between. CDR1 and CDR2 from the germline V gene are SGHRS and YFSETQ. The CDR3 runs to 17 residues. The CDR3 DNA is TGCGCCAGCGCTTCCTATTCGGACACTAGCTCCTACAATGAGCAGTTCTTC. Translated: CASASYSDTSSYNEQFF. Supplemented by reference TRBV5-1 and TRBJ2-1, the full variable domain reads KAGVTQTPRYLIKTRGQQVTLSCSPISGHRSVSWYQQTPGQGLQFLFEYFSETQRNKGNFPGRFSGRQFSNSRSEMNVSTLELGDSALYLCASASYSDTSSYNEQFFGPGTRLTVL.

The chain employs TRBV10-1 and TRBJ1-1; a weak D match, TRBD1 (6 bases). V dropped 5 bases and J dropped 1 base, with 8 bases sitting between them. Per the germline V gene, CDR1 is WNHNN and CDR2 is SYGVQD (reference sequence). CDR3 size: 13 residues. CDR3 protein: CASSRGENTEAFF. The CDR3 DNA is TGCGCCAGCAGTAGGGGGGAGAACACTGAAGCTTTCTTT.

The chain employs TRBV5-5 and TRBJ1-4; D is perhaps TRBD1 (5 bases). V lost 2 bases and J 2 bases, leaving 10 bases between the germline ends. Germline V gene data show CDR1 as SGHKS and CDR2 as YYEKEE (reference sequence). This CDR3 comprises 15 residues. This CDR3 reads CASSFGGETNEKLFF. The CDR3 coding sequence is TGTGCCAGCAGCTTCGGGGGGGAGACTAATGAAAAACTGTTTTTT.

The gene calls are TRBV30 and TRBJ1-1, with 8 bases matching TRBD1. The V gene end was trimmed by 4 bases and the J gene end by 3 bases; junction bases not matched to a gene: 10. This CDR3 is built from 15 residues. Looked up from germline, CDR1 is GTSNPN and CDR2 is SVGIG (reference sequence). CDR3 nucleotide sequence: TGTGCCTGGACCTTCAGGGGGCGTAGGTACACTGAAGCTTTCTTT. It translates to CAWTFRGRRYTEAFF.

The genes are TRBV9 and TRBJ1-2; D is uncertain. Germline V CDR1 and CDR2: SGDLS, YYNGEE. This CDR3 contains 15 residues. The V and J ends lost 4 bases and 1 base respectively, with 14 bases between them. The CDR3: CASSPPYRNNYGYTF. CDR3 in DNA: TGTGCCAGCAGCCCCCCCTACAGAAATAACTATGGCTACACCTTC.

The CDR3 protein is CASSRSAGVGPEETQYF. CDR3 nucleotide sequence: TGTGCCAGCAGCAGGAGCGCGGGAGTGGGACCTGAAGAGACCCAGTACTTC. The chain employs TRBV11-2 and TRBJ2-5; 7 nucleotides agree with TRBD2. This CDR3 has 17 residues. Germline-derived CDR1 and CDR2 are SGHAT and FQNNGV. Trimming removed 5 bases from V and 3 bases from J; junction bases left unmatched: 15.

The chain joins TRBV29-1 to TRBJ1-2; no clear D. V was clipped by 6 bases and J by 3 bases, with 17 bases between them. In germline, CDR1 is SQVTM, CDR2 ANQGSEA. The CDR3 has 14 residues. CDR3 nucleotides: TGCAGCGTACTCATGCCGGGCCACGACTATGGCTACACCTTC. This gives the protein CSVLMPGHDYGYTF.

V usage is TRBV5-4 and J usage is TRBJ2-5; 8 nucleotides match TRBD1. Trimming cost V 0 bases and J 5 bases; bases outside gene matches: 6. The CDR3 runs 15 residues. In germline, CDR1 is SGHNT, CDR2 YYREEE (reference sequence). The CDR3 here is CASSLADRVWETQYF. The CDR3 DNA reads as TGTGCCAGCAGCTTGGCGGACAGGGTATGGGAGACCCAGTACTTC. The full variable domain, in which reference TRBV5-4 and TRBJ2-5 provide the parts outside the CDR3, is ETGVTQSPTHLIKTRGQQVTLRCSSQSGHNTVSWYQQALGQGPQFIFQYYREEENGRGNFPPRFSGLQFPNYSSELNVNALELDDSALYLCASSLADRVWETQYFGPGTRLLVL.

The chain links TRBV11-2 to TRBJ2-7; the D gene is possibly TRBD1 (6 bases). CDR1 is SGHAT and CDR2 is FQNNGV in the germline V gene. CDR3 length equals 15 residues. V gave up 1 base and J gave up 3 bases, with 13 bases separating them. Here the CDR3 DNA reads TGTGCCAGCAGCTTAGGAGGCAGGGGCTACTACGAGCAGTACTTC. It encodes CASSLGGRGYYEQYF.

The chain employs TRBV7-9 and TRBJ2-3; D is possibly TRBD2 (5 bases). Trimming stripped 5 bases from V and 0 bases from J, with 12 bases between. This CDR3 is built from 15 residues. Germline lookup yields CDR1 SEHNR and CDR2 FQNEAQ (reference sequence). The CDR3 spells CASSRDISSTDTQYF. The CDR3 DNA follows: TGTGCCAGCAGCCGGGATATCTCTAGCACAGATACGCAGTATTTT.

The chain employs TRBV27 and TRBJ1-1; D is ambiguous. CDR3 length equals 14 residues. Germline CDR1 MNHEY, CDR2 SMNVEV (reference sequence). Trimming removed 3 bases from V and 4 bases from J, with 12 bases in between. The CDR3 sequence: CASSFQGYGTEAFF. DNA for the CDR3: TGTGCCAGCAGTTTCCAAGGGTATGGCACTGAAGCTTTCTTT.

The rearrangement links TRBV2 to TRBJ1-1, with unresolved D. Germline assignment: CDR1 SNHLY and CDR2 FYNNEI. V lost 8 bases and J lost 3, with 7 bases in between. This CDR3 comprises 11 residues. This chain's CDR3 is CASRRDTEAFF. CDR3 coding DNA: TGTGCCAGCCGGAGGGACACTGAAGCTTTCTTT.

The rearrangement uses TRBV4-1 and TRBJ2-4, with 8 bases that match TRBD2. Germline CDR1 and CDR2: MGHRA and YSYEKL. V lost 1 base and J lost 14; bases outside the gene matches: 7. CDR3 size: 13 residues. The DNA for the CDR3 is TGCGCCAGCAGCCAAGTCCCTGGGACTAGGGAGTACTTC. This encodes CASSQVPGTREYF.

This sequence joins TRBV3-1 (or the pseudogene TRBV3-2) and TRBJ1-1; D is unclear. The CDR3 is made up of 14 amino acids. Trimming cost V 3 bases and J 4 bases, with 12 bases left between them. Germline lookup yields CDR1 LGHDT and CDR2 YNNKEL (reference sequence). The CDR3 coding sequence is TGTGCCAGCAGCCAGTCGACGGGAATCACTGAAGCTTTCTTT. Translation gives CASSQSTGITEAFF.

This clone was seen a single time. The chain joins TRBV27 to TRBJ2-7, with D possibly being TRBD1 (6 bases). Between the trimmed V and J ends, which lost 2 bases and 6 bases, there was a span of 17 bases. This CDR3 spans 15 amino acids. Per the germline V gene, CDR1 is MNHEY and CDR2 is SMNVEV (reference sequence). CDR3 sequence: CASSLRQGLPSEQYF. The CDR3 nucleotides are TGTGCCAGCAGTTTACGTCAGGGGTTGCCCTCCGAGCAGTACTTC.

The V and J genes are TRBV6-5 and TRBJ1-1; no clear D. The V end was cut by 0 bases, the J end by 4 bases, with 6 bases between. The CDR3 runs 13 residues. CDR1 and CDR2 from the germline V gene are MNHEY and SVGAGI. The CDR3 DNA is TGTGCCAGCAGTTACTCGAGCAGCACTGAAGCTTTCTTT. Its protein product is CASSYSSSTEAFF.

This clone was observed a handful of times. The chain links TRBV9 to TRBJ2-1; TRBD2 aligns across 10 bases. CDR1 and CDR2 from the germline V gene are SGDLS and YYNGEE. There are 15 residues in the CDR3. V lost 4 bases, J lost 3 bases, and 4 bases stayed unmatched. DNA of the CDR3: TGTGCCAGCAGCCCAGGGACTAGCGACTACAATGAGCAGTTCTTC. Translation: CASSPGTSDYNEQFF.

This clone was observed a single time. The rearrangement uses TRBV5-1 and TRBJ2-1; 11 bases fit TRBD2. The germline V gene encodes CDR1 SGHRS and CDR2 YFSETQ. The CDR3 is made up of 16 amino acids. V was clipped by 2 bases and J by 0 bases; unmatched bases: 1. The CDR3 sequence: CASSLTSGSSYNEQFF. In DNA, the CDR3 is TGCGCCAGCAGCTTAACTAGCGGGAGCTCCTACAATGAGCAGTTCTTC.